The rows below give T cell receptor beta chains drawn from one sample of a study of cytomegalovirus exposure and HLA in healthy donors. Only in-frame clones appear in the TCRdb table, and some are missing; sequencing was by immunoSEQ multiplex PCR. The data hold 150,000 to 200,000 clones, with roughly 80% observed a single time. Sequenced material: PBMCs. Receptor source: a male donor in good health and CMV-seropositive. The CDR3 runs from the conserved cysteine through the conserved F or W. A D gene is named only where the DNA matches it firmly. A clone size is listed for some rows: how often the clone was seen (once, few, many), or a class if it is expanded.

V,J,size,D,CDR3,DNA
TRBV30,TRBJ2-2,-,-,CARERFTGELFF,TGTGCACGGGAGCGGTTCACCGGGGAGCTGTTTTTT
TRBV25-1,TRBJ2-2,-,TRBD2,CASRGWASGKGGELFF,TGTGCCAGCAGAGGATGGGCTAGCGGGAAGGGCGGGGAGCTGTTTTTT
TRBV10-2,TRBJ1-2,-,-,CASSELGLNYGYTF,TGCGCCAGCAGTGAGTTGGGCCTTAACTATGGCTACACCTTC
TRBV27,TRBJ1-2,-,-,CASSLFGHYGYTF,TGTGCCAGCAGTTTATTTGGGCACTATGGCTACACCTTC
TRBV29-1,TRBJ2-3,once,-,CSVAGTDTQYF,TGCAGCGTTGCAGGGACAGATACGCAGTATTTT
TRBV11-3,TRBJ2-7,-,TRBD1,CASSLASTGGYYEQYF,TGTGCCAGCAGCTTAGCCTCGACAGGGGGCTACTACGAGCAGTACTTC
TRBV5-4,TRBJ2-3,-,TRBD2,CASSLKLASSTDTQYF,TGTGCCAGCAGCTTGAAACTAGCGAGTAGCACAGATACGCAGTATTTT
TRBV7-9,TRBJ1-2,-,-,CASSPDGLYGYTF,TGTGCCAGCAGTCCCGACGGACTCTATGGCTACACCTTC
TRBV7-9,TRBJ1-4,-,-,CASSLAPGEKLFF,TGTGCCAGCAGCTTAGCGCCCGGGGAAAAACTGTTTTTT
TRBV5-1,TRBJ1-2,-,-,CASSLAGNYGYTF,TGCGCCAGCAGCTTGGCCGGGAACTATGGCTACACCTTC
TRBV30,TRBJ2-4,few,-,CAWIDKELAKNIQYF,TGTGCCTGGATCGATAAAGAACTAGCCAAAAACATTCAGTACTTC
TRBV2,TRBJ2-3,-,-,CASSATYTDTQYF,TGTGCCAGCAGTGCCACTTACACAGATACGCAGTATTTT
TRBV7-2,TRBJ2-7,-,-,CASSPPSSYEQYF,TGTGCCAGCAGCCCCCCCTCCTCCTACGAGCAGTACTTC
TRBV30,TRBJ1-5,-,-,CAWSKVQGNQPQHF,TGTGCCTGGAGCAAAGTACAGGGAAATCAGCCCCAGCATTTT
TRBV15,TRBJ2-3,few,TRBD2,CATSRASGRITDTQYF,TGTGCCACCAGCAGAGCTAGCGGGAGGATCACAGATACGCAGTATTTT
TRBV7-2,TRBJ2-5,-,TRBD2,CASSLAGLAEETQYF,TGTGCCAGCAGCTTAGCGGGACTAGCAGAGGAGACCCAGTACTTC
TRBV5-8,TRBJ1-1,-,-,CASSLPFGHPMNTEAFF,TGTGCCAGCAGCTTACCATTTGGACACCCAATGAACACTGAAGCTTTCTTT
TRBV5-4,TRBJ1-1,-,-,CASSVSRGKITEAFF,TGTGCCAGCAGCGTATCGAGGGGGAAGATCACTGAAGCTTTCTTT
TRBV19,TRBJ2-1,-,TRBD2,CASSIRPGGNEQFF,TGTGCCAGTAGTATACGGCCGGGAGGCAATGAGCAGTTCTTC
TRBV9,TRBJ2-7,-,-,CASSVGAKDYEQYF,TGTGCCAGCAGCGTAGGGGCCAAGGACTACGAGCAGTACTTC